These 18 T cell receptor beta chains share one sample of origin, sequenced in a study of cytomegalovirus exposure and HLA in healthy donors. Primers: 60 Vbeta forward and 13 Jbeta reverse. Sequenced by immunoSEQ multiplex PCR; TCRdb stores in-frame clones only, minus some. This sample carries around 99,000 clones, less than 65% of them seen once, and the ten largest clones take around 6.5%. Sequenced material: PBMCs. The receptor set was obtained from a woman aged 25 to 39 in good health and CMV-seronegative.

This chain joins TRBV18 and TRBJ2-1; the match to TRBD2 covers 9 bases. There are 15 residues in the CDR3. The junction had 5 bases not matched to a gene; V was cut back by 1 base and J by 7 bases. Germline V gene data show CDR1 as KGHSH and CDR2 as LQKENI. The DNA of the CDR3 is TGTGCCAGCTCACCACTAGCGGGGGCGACTAATGAGCAGTTCTTC. Amino acid sequence: CASSPLAGATNEQFF.

This chain connects TRBV5-1 to TRBJ2-1; 7 bases map to TRBD1. CDR1 is SGHRS and CDR2 is YFSETQ in the germline V gene. V shed 1 base, J shed 7 bases, and the junction held 14 bases outside the gene matches. This CDR3 has 17 residues. In DNA form, the CDR3 reads TGCGCCAGCAGCTTGAGTTGGGAACAGGGGATAGGGAATGAGCAGTTCTTC. It yields the protein CASSLSWEQGIGNEQFF.

The CDR3 region is CASRSDRLNNEQFF. DNA of the CDR3: TGTGCCAGCAGATCGGACAGGCTCAACAATGAGCAGTTCTTC. The chain combines TRBV2 with TRBJ2-1; 7 bases fit TRBD1. This CDR3 contains 14 residues. Looked up from germline, CDR1 is SNHLY and CDR2 is FYNNEI. V was pared by 6 bases and J by 5 bases, with 7 bases of the junction left unmatched.

V and J are TRBV6-5 and TRBJ1-2, with 8 bases lining up with TRBD1. CDR1 and CDR2 (germline): MNHEY, SVGAGI. The CDR3 runs to 15 residues. V gave up 2 bases and J gave up 2 bases; unmatched junction bases: 4. Here the CDR3 reads CASSYSQGANYGYTF. CDR3 bases: TGTGCCAGCAGTTACAGTCAGGGGGCCAACTATGGCTACACCTTC.

This sequence joins TRBV5-1 and TRBJ2-3, with 14 bases identical to TRBD2. Germline lookup yields CDR1 SGHRS and CDR2 YFSETQ. V lost 3 bases to trimming and J lost 2 bases; unmatched junction nucleotides: 11. CDR3 length: 19 amino acids. CDR3 sequence: CASSSGLAGGYAITDTQYF. The CDR3 bases are TGCGCCAGCAGCTCCGGACTAGCGGGGGGATACGCTATCACAGATACGCAGTATTTT.

The chain joins TRBV28 to TRBJ2-1; 10 nucleotides agree with TRBD1. With 7 bases clipped from V and 7 bases from J, the junction kept 19 bases outside the gene matches. CDR1 and CDR2 from the germline V gene are MDHEN and SYDVKM. The CDR3 is 18 amino acids. CDR3 nucleotide sequence: TGTGCCAGCAAAATCCCGGGACAGGGGAAAATACATATGAATGAGCAGTTCTTC. Its protein product is CASKIPGQGKIHMNEQFF.

V is TRBV6-5 and J is TRBJ1-2; TRBD1 matches at 9 bases. The CDR3 consists of 15 residues. The V and J ends lost 0 bases and 8 bases, in that order; junction bases with no gene match: 7. Germline-derived CDR1 and CDR2 are MNHEY and SVGAGI. The CDR3 bases are TGTGCCAGCAGTTACTCGAGAGGGACAGGGTACGGCTACACCTTC. It encodes CASSYSRGTGYGYTF.

V and J are TRBV1 and TRBJ2-3; the table calls TRBD2, which could not be checked here. TRBV1 is a documented pseudogene. The CDR3 has 20 amino acids. CDR3 protein: CTSSQPPGTSGTLITDTQYF. The CDR3 DNA is TGCACCAGCAGCCAACCGCCCGGGACTAGCGGGACCCTCATCACAGATACGCAGTATTTT.

The V gene is TRBV28, the J gene TRBJ2-1, with D possibly matching TRBD2 (6 bases). Germline CDR1 and CDR2: MDHEN and SYDVKM. The CDR3 sequence is 15 residues long. The V end lost 6 bases, the J end lost 9 bases, and 21 bases lay between the germline ends. Written as DNA, the CDR3 is TGTGCCAGCAGCACGGCGGGAAGTACTTACGGTGAGCAGTTCTTC. Amino acids: CASSTAGSTYGEQFF.

This clone occurred a few times. The CDR3 is CSVELGQLYTF. CDR3 DNA sequence: TGCAGCGTTGAATTAGGACAGCTCTACACCTTC. The chain has TRBV29-1 and TRBJ1-2, with TRBD1 as a possible D gene (6 bases). Germline V lookup: CDR1 SQVTM, CDR2 ANQGSEA. V was cut by 2 bases and J by 10 bases, with 11 bases left in between. CDR3 size: 11 residues.

This clone was seen a handful of times. This rearrangement joins TRBV5-1 to TRBJ1-2; 7 nucleotides line up with TRBD1. This CDR3 is 13 amino acids long. With 4 bases clipped from V and 5 bases from J, the junction kept 5 bases outside the gene matches. In germline, CDR1 is SGHRS, CDR2 YFSETQ. In DNA form, the CDR3 reads TGCGCCAGCAGCCCTACAGGGGAATATGGCTACACCTTC. This encodes CASSPTGEYGYTF.

In its sample, this clone was seen a few times. The chain recombines TRBV6-4 with TRBJ1-2; TRBD1 aligns across 10 bases. Losses at the gene ends were 6 bases for V and 2 bases for J; bases not matched to a gene: 6. The CDR3 is 15 amino acids. In germline, CDR1 is MRHNA, CDR2 SNTAGT. In DNA form, the CDR3 reads TGTGCCAGCAGGACCGGACAGGGGGGAAACTATGGCTACACCTTC. Amino acid sequence: CASRTGQGGNYGYTF.

The chain has TRBV4-2 and TRBJ2-5; 8 nucleotides agree with TRBD2. This CDR3 contains 14 residues. Looked up from germline, CDR1 is LGHNA and CDR2 is YNFKEQ. The J segment lost 1 base and the V segment lost 4 bases, leaving 2 bases of the junction unmatched. CDR3 DNA: TGTGCCAGCAGCCCCGGGGGGGGCCAAGAGACCCAGTACTTC. The encoded protein is CASSPGGGQETQYF.

The chain carries TRBV6-5 and TRBJ1-4; D uncertain. Trimming pared 5 bases from V and 8 bases from J, leaving 12 bases between. Germline V gene sequence: CDR1 MNHEY, CDR2 SVGAGI. This CDR3 has 13 residues. The CDR3: CASSPYRPEKLFF. DNA of the CDR3: TGTGCCAGCAGTCCCTACCGCCCCGAAAAACTGTTTTTT.

The J gene is TRBJ2-3, the V gene TRBV5-4; TRBD1 aligns across 7 bases. Germline V lookup: CDR1 SGHNT, CDR2 YYREEE (reference sequence). The CDR3 totals 15 residues. V shed 3 bases and J 2 bases; nucleotides not matched to a gene: 6. The CDR3 sequence is CASSSGQDNTDTQYF. The CDR3 DNA is TGTGCCAGCAGCTCCGGACAGGACAACACAGATACGCAGTATTTT.

The J gene is TRBJ2-3, the V gene TRBV9, with D perhaps TRBD2 (7 bases). The V and J ends lost 2 bases and 4 bases respectively, with 11 bases between them. Germline values: CDR1 SGDLS, CDR2 YYNGEE. The CDR3 is made up of 14 amino acids. CDR3 nucleotide sequence: TGTGCCAGCAGCGTTTGGGGGGGCCCAGATACGCAGTATTTT. The encoded protein is CASSVWGGPDTQYF.

The chain uses TRBV5-5 and TRBJ2-7, with D possibly matching TRBD1 (5 bases). The CDR3 contains 15 residues. Germline-derived CDR1 and CDR2 are SGHKS and YYEKEE (reference sequence). V lost 2 bases and J lost 0, with 12 bases in between. This CDR3 reads CASSFQGKLSYEQYF. The CDR3 DNA reads TGTGCCAGCAGCTTTCAGGGCAAGCTCTCCTACGAGCAGTACTTC.

The genes are TRBV6-6 and TRBJ2-1; 8 nucleotides align to TRBD1. Germline V gives CDR1 MNHNY, CDR2 SVGAGI (reference sequence). The CDR3 covers 16 residues. With V trimmed by 0 bases and J by 9 bases, 10 bases remained unmatched. The CDR3 loop is CASSYSPDRVDSEQFF. Written as DNA, the CDR3 is TGTGCCAGCAGTTACTCGCCGGACAGGGTTGACAGTGAGCAGTTCTTC.